At least ten counts were recorded for the clone carrying this T cell receptor (beta chain). The antigen is not known. Sequence at one end of the junction differs from germline and may be a read error. Previously described methods and listed TCR primers were used for bulk TCR libraries. TCRdb processed the PCR reads anew with MiXCR; each CDR3 protein has one entry. The table lists about 500,000 distinct CDR3 sequences, about 25% of them singletons. The sample comes from a study of molecular identifiers for immune sequencing clone quantification. Germline CDR1 reads SGHRS; CDR2 reads YFSETQ. The CDR3 runs to 13 residues. Study-level results: Effector cells had over 98% of their molecules in clones above 20 RNA copies, while naive cells had under 1%.

The chain joins TRBV5-1 to TRBJ1-1; TRBD1 is a possible D gene (6 bases). Specimen: naive CD8+ T cells from blood, with Jurkat cell RNA spiked in. Specified subset: FACS-sorted CD8+CD4-CCR7+CD45RA+ naive T cells. The source of this sequence is a human donor in good health. Some libraries in this study had Jurkat cell RNA spiked in. The CDR3 nucleotides read TGCGCCAGCAGGTTGGGGGCGCAGGTTGAAGCTTTCTTT. It is translated as CASRLGAQVEAFF. The whole variable domain, remainder taken from reference TRBV5-1 and TRBJ1-1, is KAGVTQTPRYLIKTRGQQVTLSCSPISGHRSVSWYQQTPGQGLQFLFEYFSETQRNKGNFPGRFSGRQFSNSRSEMNVSTLELGDSALYLCASRLGAQVEAFFGQGTRLTVV.